The T cell receptor beta chain under discussion was sequenced for a study of CD8 T cells in ankylosing spondylitis. V lost 9 bases and J 2 bases, leaving 14 bases between the germline ends. The CDR3 runs 13 residues. CDR1 is SGHAT and CDR2 is FQNNGV in the germline V gene. Broader study findings: Clones linked to disease were reported to show significant enrichment in matched ankylosing spondylitis synovial fluid. In reactive arthritis synovial fluid and blood, some motif variants had been reported before.

MiXCR, run by TCRdb on the 5' RACE reads, gives a single entry per CDR3 protein. The profile shows around 300,000 distinct CDR3 sequences, 20% to 25% of them singletons. In regard to this clonotype: Its antigen is undetermined.

V and J are TRBV11-2 and TRBJ2-7; the D is unclear. Sequencing was performed on blood, either unsorted or a sorted T cell fraction (not recorded which). The TCR was taken from a female donor with ankylosing spondylitis or in good health (not recorded which). The CDR3 region is CASKVDLTYEQYF. The CDR3 DNA reads as TGTGCCAGTAAGGTAGATCTGACCTACGAGCAGTACTTC.